The sequence of this T cell receptor (beta chain) was determined in a study of blood T cell repertoires in COVID-19. Study as a whole: Sources were T cells, B-cell-depleted T cells, or PBMCs; the material itself was cDNA or gDNA.

Original processing methods: Estimation of nucleated cell counts was performed using reference gene primer amplification. The method was immunoSEQ multiplex PCR; TCRdb's version includes in-frame clones alone and lacks a portion of them. The V and J calls and clone size were taken over from that table, and D and trimming were inferred from the DNA. The sample holds 60,000 to 70,000 clones, more than 85% seen once. The germline V and J ends were trimmed by 4 bases and 9 bases, with 9 bases remaining between them. The CDR3 is 12 amino acids. CDR1 is KGHDR and CDR2 is SFDVKD in the germline V gene. Sequencing input: peripheral blood. The chain is built from TRBV24-1 and TRBJ2-4; tentative D call: TRBD1 (6 bases). This clonotype originated in a human donor with active COVID-19. The donor label of this sample is uncertain. DNA of the CDR3: TGTGCCACCAGTGACCGCAGGGGCATTCAGTACTTC. As protein: CATSDRRGIQYF.